Given below is one T cell receptor (beta chain) in context. The antigen is not known. The CDR3 extends over 13 amino acids. Germline loops: CDR1 KGHSH, CDR2 LQKENI. With 0 bases removed from V and 10 bases from J, the gap between germline ends came to 10 bases. These data are taken from a study of shared clonotypes between healthy human individuals. Points from the study as a whole: Some clonotypes were shared by all four sorted-subset donors, while others were not shared. The non-shared ones had lower generation probabilities than the shared ones.

TCRdb's table, derived via immunoSEQ multiplex PCR, lists solely in-frame clones and lacks some. The sample holds around 370,000 clones, roughly 96% seen once. This clonotype originated in a man in his thirties or forties in good health. Sequencing used memory CD8+ T cells sorted from blood. Stated subset: CD45RO+ cells pooled with CCR7-negative TemRA cells. This chain connects TRBV18 to TRBJ2-1; TRBD2 is a possible D gene (5 bases). CDR3 nucleotide sequence: TGTGCCAGCTCACCACCTCGGGGTTGGGAGCAGTTCTTC. Amino acids: CASSPPRGWEQFF.